This T cell receptor (beta chain) appears in the sequencing data of a study of cytomegalovirus exposure and HLA in healthy donors. Primers included in the PCR were 60 Vbeta and 13 Jbeta primers. Some clones are missing from TCRdb's copy, which holds only in-frame ones; the method was immunoSEQ multiplex PCR. Among over 150,000 clones, approximately 80% were seen once, and the ten largest hold roughly 3%. Notes on this clone: Antigen unknown.

Study-wide results and limits: The authors assumed roughly uniform sequencing depth across donors for presence/absence analyses.

V lost 1 base to trimming and J lost 6 bases; unmatched junction nucleotides: 6. The CDR3 is 15 residues long. Germline lookup yields CDR1 SGHTA and CDR2 FQGNSA. This TCR was sampled from a woman aged 25 to 45 in good health and CMV-seronegative. The V and J genes are TRBV7-2 and TRBJ1-2; TRBD1 matches 9 bases. Sequenced input: PBMCs. The CDR3 DNA reads TGTGCCAGCAGCTTAGACCGGACAGGGGCCGATGGCTACACCTTC. It encodes CASSLDRTGADGYTF. Full variable domain (remainder filled in from reference TRBV7-2 and TRBJ1-2): GAGVSQSPSNKVTEKGKDVELRCDPISGHTALYWYRQSLGQGLEFLIYFQGNSAPDKSGLPSDRFSAERTGGSVSTLTIQRTQQEDSAVYLCASSLDRTGADGYTFGSGTRLTVV.